The source of this T cell receptor (beta chain) is a study (dated by TCRdb to about 2013). Judged by its sample share, this clonotype qualifies as medium-sized (0.01 to 0.1%). What antigen it recognizes has not been identified. It has no much larger one-base neighbor in the sample; base qualities were not kept. TCRdb names Illumina Genome Analyzer IIx as the instrument used. Clones were called with MiXCR by TCRdb after fastp trimmed the public reads at Q25, and only in-frame beta chains were retained. Rows are combined by CDR3 protein, so each entry shows the most common genes and DNA. Counted in this sample were more than 5,500 distinct CDR3 sequences; roughly 32% of them appeared once. Roughly 20% of the sample is in the top ten clones. In the germline V gene (reference sequence), CDR1 corresponds to GTSNPN and CDR2 to SVGIG. The trim is 5 bases for V and 1 base for J, with a gap of 8 bases between the germline ends. The cysteine opens and the phenylalanine closes a CDR3 of 12 amino acids. Here the CDR3 DNA is all that survives: 36 bases in frame from base 1.

The sequencing input was blood. Recombination linked TRBV30 to TRBJ1-1; the D segment cannot be called with confidence. This receptor was identified in a human donor. The DNA sequence is as follows: TGTGCCTGGGGGCGAACGAACACTGAAGCTTTCTTT. Its coded protein is CAWGRTNTEAFF.